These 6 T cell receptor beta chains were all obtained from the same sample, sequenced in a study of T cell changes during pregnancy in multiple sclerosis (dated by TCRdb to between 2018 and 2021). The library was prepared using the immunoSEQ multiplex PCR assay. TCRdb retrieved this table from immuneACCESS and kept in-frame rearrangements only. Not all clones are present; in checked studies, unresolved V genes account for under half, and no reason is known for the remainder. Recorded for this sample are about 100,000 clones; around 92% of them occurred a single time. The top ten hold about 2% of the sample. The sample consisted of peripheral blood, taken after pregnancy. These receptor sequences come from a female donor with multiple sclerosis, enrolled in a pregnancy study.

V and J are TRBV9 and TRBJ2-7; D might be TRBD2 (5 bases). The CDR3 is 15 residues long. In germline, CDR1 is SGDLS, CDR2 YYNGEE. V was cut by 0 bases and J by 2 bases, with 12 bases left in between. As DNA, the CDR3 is TGTGCCAGCAGCGTAGGACCCGGGGTCCCCTACGAGCAGTACTTC. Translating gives CASSVGPGVPYEQYF. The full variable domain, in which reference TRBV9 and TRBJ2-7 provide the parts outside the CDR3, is DSGVTQTPKHLITATGQRVTLRCSPRSGDLSVYWYQQSLDQGLQFLIQYYNGEERAKGNILERFSAQQFPDLHSELNLSSLELGDSALYFCASSVGPGVPYEQYFGPGTRLTVT.

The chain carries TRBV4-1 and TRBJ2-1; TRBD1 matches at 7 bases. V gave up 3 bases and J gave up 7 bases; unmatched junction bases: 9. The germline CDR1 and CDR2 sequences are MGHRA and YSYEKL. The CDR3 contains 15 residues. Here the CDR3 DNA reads TGCGCCAGCAGCCAGACGATGACAGGGCGGAATGAGCAGTTCTTC. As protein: CASSQTMTGRNEQFF.

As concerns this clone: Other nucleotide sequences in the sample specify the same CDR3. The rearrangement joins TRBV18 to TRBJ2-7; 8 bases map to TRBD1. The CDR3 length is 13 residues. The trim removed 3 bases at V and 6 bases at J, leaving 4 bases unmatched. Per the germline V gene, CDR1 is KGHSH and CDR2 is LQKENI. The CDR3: CASSPGTGREQYF. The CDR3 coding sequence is TGTGCCAGCTCACCGGGGACAGGACGCGAGCAGTACTTC.

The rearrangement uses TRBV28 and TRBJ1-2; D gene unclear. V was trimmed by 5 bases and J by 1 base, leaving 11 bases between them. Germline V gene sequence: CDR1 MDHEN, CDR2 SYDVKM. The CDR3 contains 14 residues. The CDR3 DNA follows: TGTGCCAGCAGTCCGCCGGGAAGTAACTATGGCTACACCTTC. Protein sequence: CASSPPGSNYGYTF.

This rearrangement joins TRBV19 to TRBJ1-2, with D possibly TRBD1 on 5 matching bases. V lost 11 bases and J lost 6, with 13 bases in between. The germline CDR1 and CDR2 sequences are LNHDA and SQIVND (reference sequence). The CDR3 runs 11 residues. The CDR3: CAAGGSNGYTF. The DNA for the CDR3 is TGTGCCGCGGGGGGGTCCAATGGCTACACCTTC.

For the CDR3, the DNA is TGTGCCAGCAGCAAAACTAGCGCCTTGTCCTACGAGCAGTACTTC. Its translation is CASSKTSALSYEQYF. The chain is built from TRBV5-4 and TRBJ2-7; TRBD2 matches at 7 bases. Germline V gene sequence: CDR1 SGHNT, CDR2 YYREEE (reference sequence). The V segment lost 4 bases and the J segment 1 base; nucleotides outside the gene matches: 8. This CDR3 is 15 amino acids long.